The 5 T cell receptor beta chains presented below share a single source sample, sequenced in a study of shared clonotypes between healthy human individuals. TCRdb's copy holds only in-frame clones and misses some; the assay was immunoSEQ multiplex PCR. The sample lists roughly 2.2 million clones; just under 95% were seen once. Sequenced: naive CD4+ T cells from PBMCs. Subset of the sample: CD45RA+ positively selected. The receptors shown here come from a man younger than 35 in good health. Some clones in this sample may be carry-over from other donors' samples.

The chain joins TRBV9 to TRBJ2-3; a weak D match, TRBD2 (6 bases). The CDR3 consists of 16 residues. Germline CDR1 is SGDLS and CDR2 is YYNGEE. Trimming took 2 bases from V and 0 from J, leaving 13 bases between them. The CDR3 reads CASSVAGGLSTDTQYF. DNA of the CDR3: TGTGCCAGCAGCGTGGCCGGGGGACTCAGCACAGATACGCAGTATTTT.

Here the CDR3 DNA reads TGTGCCAGCACCATCCGGGACAGCCGGCCACTAGTTAACTATGGCTACACCTTC. It translates to CASTIRDSRPLVNYGYTF. The chain combines TRBV28 with TRBJ1-2; 7 bases map to TRBD1. This CDR3 region has 18 residues. Germline assignment: CDR1 MDHEN and CDR2 SYDVKM. The V gene end was trimmed by 7 bases and the J gene end by 1 base; junction bases not matched to a gene: 18.

The chain is built from TRBV10-3 and TRBJ2-7; maybe TRBD1 (6 bases). The CDR3 contains 12 residues. CDR1 is ENHRY and CDR2 is SYGVKD in the germline V gene. V gave up 10 bases and J gave up 6 bases, with 16 bases separating them. CDR3 nucleotide sequence: TGTGCCACCTATCAACAGGGTCGCGAGCAGTACTTC. Translated: CATYQQGREQYF.

On this clone itself: This same CDR3 is encoded by further DNA sequences in the sample. V and J are TRBV7-9 and TRBJ1-1; D gene ambiguous. This CDR3 spans 12 amino acids. The V gene lost 3 bases and the J gene lost 0 bases, with 2 bases spanning the gap. Germline lookup yields CDR1 SEHNR and CDR2 FQNEAQ (reference sequence). In DNA, the CDR3 is TGTGCCAGCAGCTTCATGAACACTGAAGCTTTCTTT. Its protein product is CASSFMNTEAFF.

This chain links TRBV7-2 with TRBJ2-5; 14 bases are shared with TRBD2. Germline V gene lookup returns CDR1 SGHTA and CDR2 FQGNSA. V shed 3 bases and J 7 bases; nucleotides not matched to a gene: 7. The CDR3 has 16 amino acids. Here the CDR3 DNA reads TGTGCCAGCAGCTTTGGGACTAGCGGGAGCTGGGGGACCCAGTACTTC. Amino acid sequence: CASSFGTSGSWGTQYF.